Sequencing of this T cell receptor (beta chain) was carried out in a study of shared clonotypes between healthy human individuals. From germline, CDR1 is SGHRS and CDR2 YFSETQ. The CDR3 contains 19 residues. The V and J ends lost 2 bases and 0 bases, in that order; junction bases with no gene match: 6. Here immunoSEQ multiplex PCR was the method, and the copy in TCRdb shows in-frame clones only, minus some. Of 600,000 to 750,000 clones listed, 80% to 95% are singletons. The TCR sequence derives from a young man in good health. Some clones in this sample may be carry-over from other donors' samples. This rearrangement joins TRBV5-1 to TRBJ2-1; TRBD2 matches 15 bases. Sequences were obtained from memory CD8+ T cells from PBMCs. Subset described: CD45RO+ cells pooled with CCR7-negative TemRA cells. The CDR3 sequence: CASSFPGLAGGGSYNEQFF. CDR3 DNA: TGCGCCAGCAGCTTTCCCGGACTAGCGGGAGGGGGCTCCTACAATGAGCAGTTCTTC.